This record concerns one TCR beta chain sequence. This sample was included in a study of T cells in Graves' hyperthyroidism and ophthalmopathy. Overall study: It was at initial diagnosis, before any treatment, that peripheral blood was collected.

The V end was cut by 3 bases, the J end by 4 bases, with 9 bases between. This CDR3 contains 13 residues. CDR1 and CDR2 from the germline V gene are LNHDA and SQIVND (reference sequence). Every diagnosis used clinical symptoms, serum thyroxine and TRAb, thyroid ultrasound and orbital computed tomography. Using RNA transcripts as the source, TCR beta CDR3 regions were amplified. HTBI primers drove first-round RT-PCR of the TCR CDR3. Each CDR3 protein is one row after TCRdb ran MiXCR on the multiplex PCR reads. Among hundreds of thousands of distinct CDR3 sequences, roughly a sixth were seen once, and the ten largest hold roughly a sixth.

J is TRBJ2-5 and V is TRBV19, with unresolved D. This TCR came from a woman between 18 and 29 years old with Graves' ophthalmopathy. Sample: blood. In DNA, the CDR3 is TGTGCCAGTAGTATGGTGGTACGAGAGACCCAGTACTTC. Its translation is CASSMVVRETQYF. Looking up the rest from reference TRBV19 and TRBJ2-5 gives the full variable domain: DGGITQSPKYLFRKEGQNVTLSCEQNLNHDAMYWYRQDPGQGLRLIYYSQIVNDFQKGDIAEGYSVSREKKESFPLTVTSAQKNPTAFYLCASSMVVRETQYFGPGTRLLVL.